This section outlines one T cell receptor (beta chain) sequence together with its context. This specimen belongs to a study of blood T cell repertoires in COVID-19. CDR1 and CDR2 from the germline V gene are LNHDA and SQIVND (reference sequence). This CDR3 spans 16 amino acids. The V and J ends lost 11 bases and 6 bases respectively, with 27 bases between them. Seattle patient enrollment occurred during active infection, with longitudinal follow-up thereafter. Here immunoSEQ multiplex PCR was the method, and the copy in TCRdb shows in-frame clones only, minus some. The top ten hold 3% to 4% of the sample, which has a few hundred thousand clones, 89% seen once.

The sample consisted of peripheral blood. This sequence joins TRBV19 and TRBJ2-3, with D maybe TRBD2 (6 bases). The TCR was taken from a woman in her sixties or seventies with COVID-19, enrolled during active disease. The CDR3 region has the DNA TGTGCCTCCGCGGGACGGGGGACGGGTTTATCGGATACGCAGTATTTT. Its protein product is CASAGRGTGLSDTQYF.